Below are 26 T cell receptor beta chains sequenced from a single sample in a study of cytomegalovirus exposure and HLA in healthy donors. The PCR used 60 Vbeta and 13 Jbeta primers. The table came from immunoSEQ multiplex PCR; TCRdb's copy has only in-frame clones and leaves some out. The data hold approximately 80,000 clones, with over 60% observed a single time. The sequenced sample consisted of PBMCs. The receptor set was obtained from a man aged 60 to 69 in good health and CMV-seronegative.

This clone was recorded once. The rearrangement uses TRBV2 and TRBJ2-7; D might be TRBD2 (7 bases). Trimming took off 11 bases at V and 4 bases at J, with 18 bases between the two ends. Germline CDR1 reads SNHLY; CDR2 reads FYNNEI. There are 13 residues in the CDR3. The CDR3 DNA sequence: TGTGCCTCCGGGGGGCAAAGCGGATACGAGCAGTACTTC. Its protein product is CASGGQSGYEQYF.

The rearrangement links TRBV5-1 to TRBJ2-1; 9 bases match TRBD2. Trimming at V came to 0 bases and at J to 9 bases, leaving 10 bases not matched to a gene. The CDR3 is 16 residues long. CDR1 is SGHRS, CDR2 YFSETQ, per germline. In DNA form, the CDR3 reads TGCGCCAGCAGCTTGGCCTTAGCGGGGGACCGTGGTGAGCAGTTCTTC. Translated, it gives CASSLALAGDRGEQFF. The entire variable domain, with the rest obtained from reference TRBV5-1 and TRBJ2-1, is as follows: KAGVTQTPRYLIKTRGQQVTLSCSPISGHRSVSWYQQTPGQGLQFLFEYFSETQRNKGNFPGRFSGRQFSNSRSEMNVSTLELGDSALYLCASSLALAGDRGEQFFGPGTRLTVL.

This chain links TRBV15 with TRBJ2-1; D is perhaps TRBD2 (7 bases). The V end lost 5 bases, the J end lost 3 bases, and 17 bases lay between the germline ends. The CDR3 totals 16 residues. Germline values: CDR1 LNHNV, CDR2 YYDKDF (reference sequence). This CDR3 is CATSPGRGAGYNEQFF. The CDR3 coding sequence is TGTGCCACCAGCCCCGGACGGGGGGCCGGCTACAATGAGCAGTTCTTC. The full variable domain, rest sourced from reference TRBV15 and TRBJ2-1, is DAMVIQNPRYQVTQFGKPVTLSCSQTLNHNVMYWYQQKSSQAPKLLFHYYDKDFNNEADTPDNFQSRRPNTSFCFLDIRSPGLGDTAMYLCATSPGRGAGYNEQFFGPGTRLTVL.

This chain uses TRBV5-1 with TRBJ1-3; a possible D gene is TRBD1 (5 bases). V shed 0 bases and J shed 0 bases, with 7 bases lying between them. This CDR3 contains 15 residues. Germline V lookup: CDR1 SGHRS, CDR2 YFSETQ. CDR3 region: CASSLGQNSGNTIYF. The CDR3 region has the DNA TGCGCCAGCAGCTTGGGACAGAACTCTGGAAACACCATATATTTT.

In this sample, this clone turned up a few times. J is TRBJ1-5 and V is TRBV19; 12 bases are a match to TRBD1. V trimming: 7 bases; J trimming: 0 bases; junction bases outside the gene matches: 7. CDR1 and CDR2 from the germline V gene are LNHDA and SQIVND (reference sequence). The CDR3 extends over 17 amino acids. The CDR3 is CASTTGTGGNSNQPQHF. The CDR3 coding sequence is TGTGCCAGTACAACCGGGACAGGGGGCAATAGCAATCAGCCCCAGCATTTT.

The CDR3 DNA sequence: TGTGCCAGTAGTTTGGAGCGGGGGAGGTCCGGGGAGCTGTTTTTT. It translates to CASSLERGRSGELFF. The chain couples TRBV19 to TRBJ2-2; 8 nucleotides line up with TRBD2. Unmatched junction bases numbered 8, after V lost 5 bases and J lost 6 bases. The CDR3 is 15 amino acids. Looked up from germline, CDR1 is LNHDA and CDR2 is SQIVND (reference sequence).

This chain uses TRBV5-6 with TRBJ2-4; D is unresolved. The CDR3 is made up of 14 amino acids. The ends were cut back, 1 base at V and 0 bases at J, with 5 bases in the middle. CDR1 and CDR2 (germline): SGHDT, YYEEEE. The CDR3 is CASSLTGAKNIQYF. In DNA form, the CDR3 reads TGTGCCAGCAGCTTGACTGGAGCCAAAAACATTCAGTACTTC.

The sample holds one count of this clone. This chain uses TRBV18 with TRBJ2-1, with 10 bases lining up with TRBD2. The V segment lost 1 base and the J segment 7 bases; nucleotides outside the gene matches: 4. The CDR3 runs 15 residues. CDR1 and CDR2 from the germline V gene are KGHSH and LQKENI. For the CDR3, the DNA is TGTGCCAGCTCACCACTAGCGGGGGGCGGAAATGAGCAGTTCTTC. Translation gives CASSPLAGGGNEQFF.

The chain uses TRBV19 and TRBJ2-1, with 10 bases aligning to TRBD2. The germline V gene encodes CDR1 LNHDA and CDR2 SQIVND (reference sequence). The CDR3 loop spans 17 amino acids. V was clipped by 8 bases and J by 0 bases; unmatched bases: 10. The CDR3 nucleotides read TGTGCCAGTCCCCCAGCGGGGGGGATTAGCTCCTACAATGAGCAGTTCTTC. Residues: CASPPAGGISSYNEQFF.

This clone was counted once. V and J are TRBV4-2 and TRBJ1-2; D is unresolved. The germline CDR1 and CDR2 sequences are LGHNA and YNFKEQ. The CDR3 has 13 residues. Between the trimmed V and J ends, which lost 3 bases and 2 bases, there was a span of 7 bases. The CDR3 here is CASSHSGNYGYTF. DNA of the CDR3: TGTGCCAGCAGCCATTCAGGCAACTATGGCTACACCTTC.

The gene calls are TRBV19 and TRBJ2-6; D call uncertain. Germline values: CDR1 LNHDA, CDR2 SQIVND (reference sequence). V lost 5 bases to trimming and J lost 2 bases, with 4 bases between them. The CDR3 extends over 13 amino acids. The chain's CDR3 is CASSSTGANVLTF. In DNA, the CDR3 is TGTGCCAGTAGTTCCACTGGGGCCAACGTCCTGACTTTC.

The CDR3 DNA reads TGTGCCTGGAGTGTAGTAACAGGGGGGTCGGATGGCTACACCTTC. The encoded protein is CAWSVVTGGSDGYTF. J is TRBJ1-2 and V is TRBV30; 8 bases are a match to TRBD1. This CDR3 comprises 15 residues. Germline loops: CDR1 GTSNPN, CDR2 SVGIG (reference sequence). The junction had 9 bases not matched to a gene; V was cut back by 0 bases and J by 6 bases.

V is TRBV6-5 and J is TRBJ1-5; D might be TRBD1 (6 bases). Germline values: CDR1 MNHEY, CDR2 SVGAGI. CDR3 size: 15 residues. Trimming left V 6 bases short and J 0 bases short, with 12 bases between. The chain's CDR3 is CASSTDRISNQPQHF. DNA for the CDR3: TGTGCCAGCAGCACTGACAGGATTAGCAATCAGCCCCAGCATTTT.

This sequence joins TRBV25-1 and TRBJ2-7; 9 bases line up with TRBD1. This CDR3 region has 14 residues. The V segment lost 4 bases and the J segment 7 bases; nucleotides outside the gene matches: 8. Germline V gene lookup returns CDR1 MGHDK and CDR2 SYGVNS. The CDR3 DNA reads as TGTGCCAGCAGTGGATACAGGGGGCTTGAAGAGCAGTACTTC. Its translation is CASSGYRGLEEQYF.

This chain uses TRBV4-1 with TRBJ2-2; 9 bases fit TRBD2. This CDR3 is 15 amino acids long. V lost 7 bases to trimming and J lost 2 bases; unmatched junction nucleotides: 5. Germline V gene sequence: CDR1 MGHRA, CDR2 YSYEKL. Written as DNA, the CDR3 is TGCGCCAGCAAGTTTAGCGGGGGAAACACCGGGGAGCTGTTTTTT. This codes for CASKFSGGNTGELFF.

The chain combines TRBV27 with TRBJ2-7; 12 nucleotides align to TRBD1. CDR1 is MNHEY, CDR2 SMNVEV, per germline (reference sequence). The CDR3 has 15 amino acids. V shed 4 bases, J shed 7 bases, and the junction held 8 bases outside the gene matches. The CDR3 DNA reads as TGTGCCAGCAGTTCCGCCGGGACAGGGGGCTTGGAGCAGTACTTC. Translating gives CASSSAGTGGLEQYF.

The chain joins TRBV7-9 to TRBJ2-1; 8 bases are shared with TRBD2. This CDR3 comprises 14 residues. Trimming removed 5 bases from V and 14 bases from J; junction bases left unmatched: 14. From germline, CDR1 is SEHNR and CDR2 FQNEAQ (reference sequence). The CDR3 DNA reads TGTGCCAGCAGCCCTATAGGCCTAGCGGGCGTTAAGTTCTTC. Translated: CASSPIGLAGVKFF.

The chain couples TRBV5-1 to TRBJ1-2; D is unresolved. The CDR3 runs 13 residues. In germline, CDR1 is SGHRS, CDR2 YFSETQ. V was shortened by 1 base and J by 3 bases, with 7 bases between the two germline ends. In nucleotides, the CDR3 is TGCGCCAGCAGCTTGTCGCCAGACTATGGCTACACCTTC. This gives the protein CASSLSPDYGYTF.

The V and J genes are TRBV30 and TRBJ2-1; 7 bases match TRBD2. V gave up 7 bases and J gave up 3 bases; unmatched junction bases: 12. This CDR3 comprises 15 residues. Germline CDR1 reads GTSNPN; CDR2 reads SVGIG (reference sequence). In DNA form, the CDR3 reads TGTGCCTCTCGGGGAGGGAGCGAAAACTACAATGAGCAGTTCTTC. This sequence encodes CASRGGSENYNEQFF.

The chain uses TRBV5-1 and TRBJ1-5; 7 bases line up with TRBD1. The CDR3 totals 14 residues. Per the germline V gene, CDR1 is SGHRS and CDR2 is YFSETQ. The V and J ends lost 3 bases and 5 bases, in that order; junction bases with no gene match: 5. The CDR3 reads CASSSGQEDQPQHF. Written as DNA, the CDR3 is TGCGCCAGCAGCTCAGGACAGGAGGATCAGCCCCAGCATTTT.

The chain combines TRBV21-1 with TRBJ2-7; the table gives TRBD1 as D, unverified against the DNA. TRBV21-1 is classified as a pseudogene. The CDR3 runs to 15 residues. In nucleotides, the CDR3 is TGTGCCAGCAGCAGACAGGGCATCCTCCGGAACGAGCAGTACTTC. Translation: CASSRQGILRNEQYF.

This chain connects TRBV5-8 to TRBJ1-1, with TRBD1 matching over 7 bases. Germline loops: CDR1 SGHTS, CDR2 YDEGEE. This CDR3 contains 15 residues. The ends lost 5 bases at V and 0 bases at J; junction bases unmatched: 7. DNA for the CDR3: TGTGCCAGCAGTCTCAGGGGGGCCATGAACACTGAAGCTTTCTTT. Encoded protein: CASSLRGAMNTEAFF.

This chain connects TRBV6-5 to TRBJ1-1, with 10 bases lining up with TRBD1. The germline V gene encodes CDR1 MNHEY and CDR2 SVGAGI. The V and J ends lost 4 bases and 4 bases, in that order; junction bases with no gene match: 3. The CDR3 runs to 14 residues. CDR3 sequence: CASSSRTGGTEAFF. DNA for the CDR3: TGTGCCAGCAGTTCCAGGACAGGGGGCACTGAAGCTTTCTTT.

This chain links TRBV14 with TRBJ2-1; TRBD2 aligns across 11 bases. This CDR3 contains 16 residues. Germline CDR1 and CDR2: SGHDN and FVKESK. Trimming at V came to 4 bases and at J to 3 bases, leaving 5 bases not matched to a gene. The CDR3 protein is CASSPLAGEFYNEQFF. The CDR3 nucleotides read TGTGCCAGCAGCCCACTAGCGGGGGAATTCTACAATGAGCAGTTCTTC.

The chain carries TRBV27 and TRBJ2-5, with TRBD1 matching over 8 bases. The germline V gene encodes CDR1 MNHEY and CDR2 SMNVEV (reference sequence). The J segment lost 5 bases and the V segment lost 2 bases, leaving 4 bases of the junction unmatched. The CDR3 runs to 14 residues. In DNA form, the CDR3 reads TGTGCCAGCAGTTTACAGGGGGCTAGGGAGACCCAGTACTTC. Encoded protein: CASSLQGARETQYF.

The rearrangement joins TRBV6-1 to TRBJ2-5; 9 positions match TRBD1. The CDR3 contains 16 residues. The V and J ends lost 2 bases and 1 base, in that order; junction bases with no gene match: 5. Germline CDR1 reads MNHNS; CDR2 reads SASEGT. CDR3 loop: CASSETGQGLQETQYF. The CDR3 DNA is TGTGCCAGCAGTGAAACCGGACAGGGGCTCCAAGAGACCCAGTACTTC.